What follows describes a single TCR beta chain. Germline V gene lookup returns CDR1 SGDLS and CDR2 YYNGEE. This CDR3 has 14 amino acids. Trimming at V came to 4 bases and at J to 1 base, leaving 4 bases not matched to a gene. This sample is part of a study of blood T cell repertoires in COVID-19. Study information: Italy, Spain and the United States were the sources of the convalescent and acute COVID-19 samples. Sources were T cells, B-cell-depleted T cells, or PBMCs; the material itself was cDNA or gDNA.

Profiled with immunoSEQ multiplex PCR; TCRdb holds only in-frame clones, not every one. The data hold 150,000 or so clones, with approximately 86% observed a single time. Sequencing input: peripheral blood. The sequence came from a man in his 60s with acute or convalescent COVID-19. The V call is TRBV9, the J call TRBJ1-1; 7 bases are a match to TRBD1. In DNA form, the CDR3 reads TGTGCCAGCAGCCCTTGGACAGGGAACACTGAAGCTTTCTTT. Protein product: CASSPWTGNTEAFF.